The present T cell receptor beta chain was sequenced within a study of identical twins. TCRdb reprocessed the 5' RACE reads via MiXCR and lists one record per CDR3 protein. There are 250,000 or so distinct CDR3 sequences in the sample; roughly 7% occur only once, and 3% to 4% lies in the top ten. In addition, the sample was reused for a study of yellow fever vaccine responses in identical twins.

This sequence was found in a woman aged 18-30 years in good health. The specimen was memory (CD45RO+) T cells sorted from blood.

CDR3 loop: CASSPGFSTDTQYF. In nucleotides, the CDR3 is TGTGCCAGCAGCCCGGGATTCTCAACAGATACGCAGTATTTT. The V gene is TRBV7-9, the J gene TRBJ2-3; a possible D gene is TRBD2 (5 bases). The length of the CDR3 is 14 residues. CDR1 is SEHNR, CDR2 FQNEAQ, per germline (reference sequence). Trimming took 5 bases from V and 3 from J, leaving 12 bases between them.